This T cell receptor beta chain emerged from a study of blood T cell repertoires in COVID-19. Assay used: immunoSEQ multiplex PCR; TCRdb lists only in-frame clones, some missing. The table shows 120,000 to 150,000 clones, with under 90% occurring only once. This CDR3 contains 14 residues. CDR1 SGHRS and CDR2 YFSETQ come from the germline V gene. V was clipped by 3 bases and J by 8 bases, with 15 bases between them. The specimen sequenced was PBMCs or T cells enriched from blood (not recorded which). The chain recombines TRBV5-1 with TRBJ2-1; D unresolved. This sequence was found in a man over 45 in a cohort exposed to, infected with or recovered from COVID-19 (not recorded which). The CDR3 loop is CASSSGDIRHEQFF. The CDR3 region has the DNA TGCGCCAGCAGCTCCGGTGACATTAGGCATGAGCAGTTCTTC. Based on the CDR3 plus reference TRBV5-1 and TRBJ2-1, the full variable domain is KAGVTQTPRYLIKTRGQQVTLSCSPISGHRSVSWYQQTPGQGLQFLFEYFSETQRNKGNFPGRFSGRQFSNSRSEMNVSTLELGDSALYLCASSSGDIRHEQFFGPGTRLTVL.